What follows are 15 T cell receptor beta chains derived from one specimen sequenced in a study of cytomegalovirus exposure and HLA in healthy donors. It was with 60 Vbeta and 13 Jbeta primers that the PCR ran. TCRdb's copy holds only in-frame clones and misses some; the assay was immunoSEQ multiplex PCR. The table shows over 150,000 clones, with around 80% occurring only once. The specimen was PBMCs. These receptors originate from a boy younger than 10 in good health and CMV-seronegative.

The CDR3 coding sequence is TGTGCCAGCATACAGTCCCATCAGCCCCAGCATTTT. Its protein is CASIQSHQPQHF. The V and J genes are TRBV21-1 and TRBJ1-5; TRBD1, the table's D call, was not compared with the DNA. TRBV21-1 is flagged as a pseudogene. The CDR3 has 12 residues.

This clone has only a few counts. V and J are TRBV6-1 and TRBJ1-6, with 7 bases matching TRBD1. The CDR3 runs to 14 residues. Trimming cost V 1 base and J 9 bases; bases outside gene matches: 3. The germline gives CDR1 MNHNS, CDR2 SASEGT. CDR3: CASSEGQGVSPLHF. CDR3 DNA: TGTGCCAGCAGTGAAGGACAGGGAGTTTCACCCCTCCACTTT.

This clone was found once. V gene TRBV4-1 combines with J gene TRBJ2-2, with a tentative D call TRBD2 (6 bases). Germline V gene data show CDR1 as MGHRA and CDR2 as YSYEKL. The CDR3 is made up of 17 amino acids. V was pared by 2 bases and J by 2 bases, with 15 bases between. The CDR3 region is CASSQTRDFPNTGELFF. The CDR3 coding sequence is TGCGCCAGCAGCCAAACCCGGGACTTCCCTAACACCGGGGAGCTGTTTTTT.

This clone was found once. J is TRBJ2-2 and V is TRBV29-1; TRBD2 aligns across 7 bases. After removal of 6 bases from V and 3 bases from J, the junction contained 7 bases not matched to a gene. CDR1 is SQVTM and CDR2 is ANQGSEA in the germline V gene. This CDR3 spans 14 amino acids. CDR3 bases: TGCAGCGTGGGTGGGAGGGACGACACCGGGGAGCTGTTTTTT. This translates into CSVGGRDDTGELFF.

With respect to this clone: Other DNA sequences of this sample code for an identical CDR3. The chain has TRBV6-6 and TRBJ1-2; D possibly corresponds to TRBD1 (5 bases). The germline V gene encodes CDR1 MNHNY and CDR2 SVGAGI (reference sequence). V was shortened by 0 bases and J by 8 bases, with 19 bases between the two germline ends. This CDR3 spans 16 amino acids. The CDR3 region is CASSYSIGAAGPGYTF. The CDR3 DNA reads TGTGCCAGCAGTTACTCGATTGGGGCGGCCGGCCCCGGCTACACCTTC.

The chain links TRBV4-3 to TRBJ2-2, with D tentatively TRBD2 (6 bases). Germline CDR1 LGHNA, CDR2 YSLEER. V was trimmed by 3 bases and J by 4 bases, leaving 15 bases between them. This CDR3 spans 16 amino acids. CDR3 sequence reads: CASSQSNGGTTGELFF. The CDR3 coding sequence is TGCGCCAGCAGCCAGTCTAATGGGGGGACCACCGGGGAGCTGTTTTTT.

This chain connects TRBV11-2 to TRBJ1-5; the D gene is possibly TRBD1 (6 bases). This CDR3 region has 13 residues. The germline V gene encodes CDR1 SGHAT and CDR2 FQNNGV. Trimming cost V 6 bases and J 8 bases, with 14 bases left between them. CDR3 residues: CASSFTGFEPQHF. For the CDR3, the DNA is TGTGCCAGCAGTTTTACAGGGTTCGAGCCCCAGCATTTT.

The chain employs TRBV4-1 and TRBJ2-7; possible D gene TRBD2, 6 bases. The germline V gene has CDR1 MGHRA and CDR2 YSYEKL. V lost 0 bases, J lost 6 bases, and 18 bases lay in between. This CDR3 region has 16 residues. CDR3 sequence reads: CASSQDWGDQPIEQYF. As DNA, the CDR3 is TGCGCCAGCAGCCAAGATTGGGGGGATCAGCCTATCGAGCAGTACTTC.

The CDR3 sequence: CASSLVGYEQFF. In nucleotides, the CDR3 is TGTGCCAGCAGCTTAGTCGGGTATGAGCAGTTCTTC. V is TRBV7-8 and J is TRBJ2-1; D gene ambiguous. This CDR3 has 12 residues. Between the trimmed V and J ends, which lost 1 base and 8 bases, there was a span of 6 bases. Germline V CDR1 and CDR2: SGHVS, FQNEAQ. Full variable domain (rest looked up from reference TRBV7-8 and TRBJ2-1): GAGVSQSPRYKVAKRGQDVALRCDPISGHVSLFWYQQALGQGPEFLTYFQNEAQLDKSGLPSDRFFAERPEGSVSTLKIQRTQQEDSAVYLCASSLVGYEQFFGPGTRLTVL.

The chain is built from TRBV4-1 and TRBJ1-4; D ambiguous. Trimming stripped 0 bases from V and 6 bases from J, with 8 bases between. Germline loops: CDR1 MGHRA, CDR2 YSYEKL. The CDR3 consists of 14 residues. CDR3 amino acids: CASSQDPEDEKLFF. CDR3 bases: TGCGCCAGCAGCCAAGACCCGGAGGATGAAAAACTGTTTTTT.

This chain connects TRBV6-5 to TRBJ2-5; D is possibly TRBD2 (6 bases). V lost 2 bases and J 4 bases, leaving 11 bases between the germline ends. Germline V gene data show CDR1 as MNHEY and CDR2 as SVGAGI. This CDR3 has 14 residues. The CDR3 coding sequence is TGTGCCAGCAGTTACCAAGGAGGGCCAGAGACCCAGTACTTC. Residues: CASSYQGGPETQYF.

This chain joins TRBV6-1 and TRBJ1-2, with D hard to call. Between the trimmed V and J ends, which lost 6 bases and 4 bases, there was a span of 9 bases. Germline CDR1 MNHNS, CDR2 SASEGT. This CDR3 is built from 12 residues. CDR3 amino acids: CASRGEGYGYTF. Here the CDR3 DNA reads TGTGCCAGCAGGGGAGAGGGCTATGGCTACACCTTC.

In nucleotides, the CDR3 is TGCAGCGTTGTTTTAAACCCGAGGGTTAAGGGGGGGAAGTATAATTCACCCCTCCACTTT. This translates into CSVVLNPRVKGGKYNSPLHF. The rearrangement joins TRBV29-1 to TRBJ1-6; the D gene is possibly TRBD1 (6 bases). The CDR3 totals 20 residues. Per the germline V gene, CDR1 is SQVTM and CDR2 is ANQGSEA. V was pared by 4 bases and J by 4 bases, with 29 bases between.

This sequence joins TRBV4-3 and TRBJ2-1; D ambiguous. Germline lookup yields CDR1 LGHNA and CDR2 YSLEER. CDR3 length: 16 amino acids. V was shortened by 0 bases and J by 0 bases, with 9 bases between the two germline ends. The CDR3 bases are TGCGCCAGCAGCCAAGATCGAGGCGGCTCCTACAATGAGCAGTTCTTC. Its translation: CASSQDRGGSYNEQFF.

The chain links TRBV18 to TRBJ1-1; TRBD1 matches at 7 bases. The V gene's germline CDR1 is KGHSH and CDR2 LQKENI. This CDR3 has 15 residues. V gave up 7 bases and J gave up 3 bases; unmatched junction bases: 11. The DNA of the CDR3 is TGTGCCAGCTATCCGGGACGGGACAGTCACACTGAAGCTTTCTTT. Its translation is CASYPGRDSHTEAFF.